Sequencing of this TCR beta chain was carried out in a study of shared clonotypes between healthy human individuals. General study points: Measured sharing among donors was expected to vary with sequencing depth.

Deep level was the assay's run setting. Sequencing was performed with immunoSEQ multiplex PCR; in TCRdb, only in-frame clones are kept and a portion is missing. The sample has around 750,000 clones, 74% seen once. Concerning this clone itself: Its antigen remains unknown.

Germline assignment: CDR1 MDHEN and CDR2 SYDVKM. The CDR3 loop spans 15 amino acids. Trimming removed 6 bases at V and 3 bases at J, with 17 bases between. J is TRBJ1-2 and V is TRBV28, with D maybe TRBD1 (5 bases). Sequencing input: memory CD4+ T cells sorted from blood. As to subset: CD45RA-negative fraction. The TCR was taken from a woman aged 25 to 39 in good health. The CDR3 spells CASRGGGVRDYGYTF. The CDR3 DNA reads as TGTGCCAGCAGGGGGGGAGGGGTCAGAGACTATGGCTACACCTTC.